The subject of this entry is one T cell receptor beta chain. What it recognizes is unknown. This entry is derived from a study of T cell repertoires in cytomegalovirus infection. Study background: Public TCR beta signatures provided an indication of both CMV infection and a matching HLA type.

The CDR3 totals 14 residues. Looked up from germline, CDR1 is SGHDT and CDR2 is YYEEEE. Trimming took 5 bases from V and 0 from J, leaving 12 bases between them. General study results and limits: In two of eight donors, the top clonotype was HLA-C-restricted CMV-specific. Carriers of CMV and the relevant HLA type were discriminated by public TCR beta frequency.

TCRdb re-analysed the reads in MiXCR, keeping a single row per CDR3 protein. This table holds some 390,000 distinct CDR3 sequences, approximately 18% found once. Material: PBMCs. This receptor was identified in a human donor in good health (CMV status not recorded). Some clones in this sample may be carry-over from other donors' samples. The chain joins TRBV5-6 to TRBJ2-7, with D possibly matching TRBD1 (6 bases). CDR3 DNA sequence: TGTGCCAGCAGTTACTCGGACAGCTCCTACGAGCAGTACTTC. Its translation is CASSYSDSSYEQYF.